This T cell receptor beta chain came from a study of blood T cell repertoires in COVID-19. Seattle patient enrollment occurred during active infection, with longitudinal follow-up thereafter. The germline V gene encodes CDR1 MDHEN and CDR2 SYDVKM. The CDR3 loop spans 14 amino acids. The V and J ends lost 4 bases and 5 bases, in that order; junction bases with no gene match: 7. Here immunoSEQ multiplex PCR was the method, and the copy in TCRdb shows in-frame clones only, minus some. The table lists 30,000 to 40,000 clones, about two thirds of them singletons, with 8% to 11% in the top ten. The sequenced material came from peripheral blood. The genes are TRBV28 and TRBJ2-5, with 7 positions matching TRBD2. The TCR originated in a man in his sixties or seventies with COVID-19, enrolled during active disease. CDR3 in amino acids: CASSSGGRSETQYF. The CDR3 nucleotides are TGTGCCAGCAGTTCGGGGGGTAGGTCCGAGACCCAGTACTTC.